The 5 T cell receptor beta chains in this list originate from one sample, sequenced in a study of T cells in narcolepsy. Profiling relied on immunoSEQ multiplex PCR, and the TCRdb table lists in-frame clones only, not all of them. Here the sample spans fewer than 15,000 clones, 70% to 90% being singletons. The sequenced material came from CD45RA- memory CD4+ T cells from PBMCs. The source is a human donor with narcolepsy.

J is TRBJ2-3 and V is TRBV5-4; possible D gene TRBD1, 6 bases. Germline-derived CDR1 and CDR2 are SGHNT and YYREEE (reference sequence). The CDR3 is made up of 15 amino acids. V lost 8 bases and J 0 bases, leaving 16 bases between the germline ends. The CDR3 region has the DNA TGTGCCAGTGAGACCGGGGACACTAGCACAGATACGCAGTATTTT. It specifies CASETGDTSTDTQYF.

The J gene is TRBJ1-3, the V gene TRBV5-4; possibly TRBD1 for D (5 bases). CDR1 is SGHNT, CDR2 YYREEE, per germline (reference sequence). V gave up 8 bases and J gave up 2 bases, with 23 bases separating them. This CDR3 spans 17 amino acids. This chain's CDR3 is CASYTSNAEDTGNTIYF. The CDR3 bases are TGTGCCAGTTACACATCGAACGCTGAGGACACTGGAAACACCATATATTTT.

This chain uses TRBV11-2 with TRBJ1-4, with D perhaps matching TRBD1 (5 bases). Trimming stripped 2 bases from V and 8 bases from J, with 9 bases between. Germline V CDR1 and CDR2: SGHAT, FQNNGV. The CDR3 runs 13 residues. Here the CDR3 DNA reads TGTGCCAGCAGCTTACAGGGCAGGGAAAAACTGTTTTTT. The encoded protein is CASSLQGREKLFF.

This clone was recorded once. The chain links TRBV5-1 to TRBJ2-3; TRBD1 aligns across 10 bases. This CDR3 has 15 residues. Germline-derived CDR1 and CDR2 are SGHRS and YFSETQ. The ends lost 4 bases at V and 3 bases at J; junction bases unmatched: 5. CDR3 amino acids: CASSAGTGETDTQYF. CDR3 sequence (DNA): TGCGCCAGCAGCGCCGGGACAGGGGAAACAGATACGCAGTATTTT.

The CDR3 protein is CASSRDSSTDTQYF. The DNA of the CDR3 is TGCGCCAGCAGCCGGGACAGTAGCACAGATACGCAGTATTTT. The chain joins TRBV5-1 to TRBJ2-3; TRBD1 matches at 7 bases. Germline V gene lookup returns CDR1 SGHRS and CDR2 YFSETQ. There are 14 residues in the CDR3. J lost 0 bases, V lost 4 bases, and 2 bases had no gene match.